The subject of this entry is one T cell receptor beta chain. As yet, its antigen is unknown. The sample's time point: cycle 4 day 1 (C4D1), after less than 7 weeks of nivolumab. No patient escaped relapse after autologous stem cell transplantation, and brentuximab vedotin exposure varied. This CDR3 comprises 14 residues. Per germline, CDR1 SNHLY and CDR2 FYNNEI. The sample originates from a study of PD-1 blockade in classical Hodgkin lymphoma. Study-wide findings and caveats: CD4+ TCR diversity climbed significantly by C4D1, unlike CD8+ TCR diversity. Healthy donors were reported to have higher baseline TCR diversity than newly diagnosed patients. Exclusion was applied to patients who started nivolumab under 1 year after ASCT.

Clones were read by immunoSEQ multiplex PCR, and TCRdb kept only the in-frame ones, dropping some. There are about 24,000 clones in the sample; about 81% occur only once, and approximately 6.2% lies in the top ten. This sequence joins TRBV2 and TRBJ1-3; 9 nucleotides line up with TRBD1. This clonotype was sampled from a human donor with classical Hodgkin lymphoma. Sequencing was performed on peripheral blood mononuclear cells (PBMCs), taken before the fourth cycle of nivolumab. This CDR3 reads CAVGQGAAGNTIYF. CDR3 in DNA: TGTGCAGTGGGACAGGGTGCAGCTGGAAACACCATATATTTT.